This note documents a single TCR beta chain sequence. This sample was taken from a study of patients and donors after allogeneic stem cell transplantation. TCRdb independently ran MiXCR on the RT-PCR reads; one entry per CDR3 protein. The sample carries some 960,000 distinct CDR3 sequences, more than 15% recorded once. This CDR3 is built from 15 residues. Trimming removed 7 bases from V and 7 bases from J; junction bases left unmatched: 16. Germline V CDR1 and CDR2: LGHNA, YNFKEQ. V and J are TRBV4-2 and TRBJ2-7; 7 bases fit TRBD1. Sample: blood, either unsorted or a sorted T cell fraction (not recorded which). The clonotype comes from a human donor who was either an allogeneic HSCT recipient or a stem cell or donor lymphocyte infusion donor (not recorded which). It is not recorded whose cells these are; they may come from a transplant donor. The DNA for the CDR3 is TGTGCCAGCAAAAGAGGGCAGGGGGTAGAGGAGGAGCAGTACTTC. It encodes CASKRGQGVEEEQYF.